These 13 T cell receptor beta chains share one sample of origin, sequenced in a study of cytomegalovirus exposure and HLA in healthy donors. Primers for the PCR totalled 60 Vbeta and 13 Jbeta. Assay used: immunoSEQ multiplex PCR; TCRdb lists only in-frame clones, some missing. The table shows 150,000 to 170,000 clones, with 80% occurring only once. What was sequenced was PBMCs. Source of these receptors: a woman aged 40-49 years in good health and CMV-seropositive.

The chain has TRBV7-2 and TRBJ2-1; 7 nucleotides agree with TRBD2. The CDR3 consists of 16 residues. Germline CDR1 is SGHTA and CDR2 is FQGNSA. Trimming cost V 5 bases and J 0 bases; bases outside gene matches: 7. The CDR3 is CASSQQAGYSYNEQFF. CDR3 DNA: TGTGCCAGCAGCCAACAAGCGGGGTACTCCTACAATGAGCAGTTCTTC.

CDR3 in amino acids: CSVLPPGQGFWISTGELFF. The CDR3 bases are TGCAGCGTACTACCTCCCGGACAGGGGTTTTGGATTAGCACCGGGGAGCTGTTTTTT. The chain is built from TRBV29-1 and TRBJ2-2; 9 positions agree with TRBD1. J was trimmed by 4 bases and V by 6 bases; bases with no gene match: 21. There are 19 residues in the CDR3. Germline loops: CDR1 SQVTM, CDR2 ANQGSEA.

The V call is TRBV5-4, the J call TRBJ2-5; 10 positions match TRBD2. The CDR3 length is 16 residues. Germline CDR1 is SGHNT and CDR2 is YYREEE (reference sequence). Unmatched junction bases numbered 8, after V lost 1 base and J lost 5 bases. The CDR3 DNA sequence: TGTGCCAGCAGCTTGTTGTCTAGCGGGAGACGGGAGACCCAGTACTTC. This gives the protein CASSLLSSGRRETQYF.

This clone was found once. The genes are TRBV30 and TRBJ2-3; 10 bases agree with TRBD2. Looked up from germline, CDR1 is GTSNPN and CDR2 is SVGIG (reference sequence). V was clipped by 0 bases and J by 0 bases; unmatched bases: 6. The CDR3 length is 17 residues. This CDR3 reads CAWSVSRTSGSTDTQYF. The CDR3 nucleotides are TGTGCCTGGAGTGTAAGCCGGACTAGCGGCAGCACAGATACGCAGTATTTT.

The rearrangement uses TRBV5-1 and TRBJ2-2, with TRBD2 as a possible D gene (5 bases). Germline V gives CDR1 SGHRS, CDR2 YFSETQ. The CDR3 sequence is 15 residues long. Trimming took off 1 base at V and 4 bases at J, with 11 bases between the two ends. The chain's CDR3 is CASSLSLAGTGELFF. The CDR3 DNA reads TGCGCCAGCAGCTTGAGTCTAGCTGGCACCGGGGAGCTGTTTTTT. The whole variable domain, filled in from reference TRBV5-1 and TRBJ2-2, reads KAGVTQTPRYLIKTRGQQVTLSCSPISGHRSVSWYQQTPGQGLQFLFEYFSETQRNKGNFPGRFSGRQFSNSRSEMNVSTLELGDSALYLCASSLSLAGTGELFFGEGSRLTVL.

The chain joins TRBV7-8 to TRBJ2-7, with 8 bases that match TRBD2. V was clipped by 3 bases and J by 4 bases; unmatched bases: 8. The CDR3 length is 15 residues. In germline, CDR1 is SGHVS, CDR2 FQNEAQ. The CDR3 region is CASSLSDSGIYEQYF. Written as DNA, the CDR3 is TGTGCCAGCAGCTTGAGCGATAGCGGGATTTACGAGCAGTACTTC.

The V call is TRBV19, the J call TRBJ2-7, with 8 bases lining up with TRBD2. CDR1 is LNHDA, CDR2 SQIVND, per germline (reference sequence). The CDR3 consists of 14 residues. The ends lost 3 bases at V and 4 bases at J; junction bases unmatched: 5. DNA of the CDR3: TGTGCCAGTAGTATTTCGGGAGGGATTTACGAGCAGTACTTC. It translates to CASSISGGIYEQYF.

This clone was seen only once. The chain uses TRBV5-6 and TRBJ2-3; a weak D match, TRBD2 (5 bases). V lost 2 bases, J lost 4 bases, and 17 bases lay in between. The CDR3 has 16 residues. Germline CDR1 reads SGHDT; CDR2 reads YYEEEE. As DNA, the CDR3 is TGTGCCAGCAGCTTTAATCCGGGATCCGTATCAGATACGCAGTATTTT. Translating gives CASSFNPGSVSDTQYF. Full variable domain (missing parts from reference TRBV5-6 and TRBJ2-3): DAGVTQSPTHLIKTRGQQVTLRCSPKSGHDTVSWYQQALGQGPQFIFQYYEEEERQRGNFPDRFSGHQFPNYSSELNVNALLLGDSALYLCASSFNPGSVSDTQYFGPGTRLTVL.

J is TRBJ2-1 and V is TRBV7-2; 8 nucleotides align to TRBD2. Unmatched junction bases numbered 9, after V lost 7 bases and J lost 7 bases. The germline V gene encodes CDR1 SGHTA and CDR2 FQGNSA. The CDR3 has 14 amino acids. CDR3 region: CASTSRLAINEQFF. The CDR3, as DNA: TGTGCCAGCACCTCTAGACTAGCGATTAATGAGCAGTTCTTC.

The chain uses TRBV15 and TRBJ1-2; D possibly corresponds to TRBD1 (6 bases). V dropped 3 bases and J dropped 6 bases, with 14 bases sitting between them. This CDR3 has 14 amino acids. The V gene's germline CDR1 is LNHNV and CDR2 YYDKDF (reference sequence). The CDR3 coding sequence is TGTGCCACCAGCAGGGACAGTCTCTCGAATGGCTACACCTTC. The encoded protein is CATSRDSLSNGYTF.

This clone was observed a few times. The V gene is TRBV18, the J gene TRBJ2-3; D uncertain. Trimming removed 6 bases from V and 3 bases from J, with 13 bases in between. The CDR3 runs to 14 residues. From germline, CDR1 is KGHSH and CDR2 LQKENI. CDR3 amino acids: CASSFGYETDTQYF. CDR3 coding DNA: TGTGCCAGCTCGTTCGGGTATGAAACAGATACGCAGTATTTT.

This clone appeared a single time. V is TRBV7-2 and J is TRBJ2-1, with TRBD2 identical over 8 bases. Unmatched junction bases numbered 8, after V lost 4 bases and J lost 15 bases. Germline CDR1 SGHTA, CDR2 FQGNSA. CDR3 length: 12 amino acids. For the CDR3, the DNA is TGTGCCAGCAGCTCTCCGGGACTAGAGGGGTTCTTC. Translating gives CASSSPGLEGFF. The full variable domain, completed using reference TRBV7-2 and TRBJ2-1, is GAGVSQSPSNKVTEKGKDVELRCDPISGHTALYWYRQSLGQGLEFLIYFQGNSAPDKSGLPSDRFSAERTGGSVSTLTIQRTQQEDSAVYLCASSSPGLEGFFGPGTRLTVL.

This chain links TRBV11-1 with TRBJ2-3; 11 bases line up with TRBD2. Germline-derived CDR1 and CDR2 are SGHAT and FQDESV (reference sequence). Trimming cost V 4 bases and J 5 bases; bases outside gene matches: 11. The CDR3 is 17 residues long. CDR3 sequence (DNA): TGTGCCAGCAGCTCCCTTAGCGGGAGGGAGGGTGGAGATACGCAGTATTTT. The encoded protein is CASSSLSGREGGDTQYF.